The clone carrying this TCR beta chain was detected only once. Its antigen remains unidentified. The PCR made use of 60 Vbeta and 13 Jbeta primers. The protocol was immunoSEQ multiplex PCR, while the TCRdb copy is restricted to in-frame clones and leaves out a portion. The repertoire consists of some 200,000 clones, with about three quarters occurring once and the leading ten covering less than 3.5%. The source of the sample is a study of cytomegalovirus exposure and HLA in healthy donors. Looking at the study overall: An early release of data contained 70 million to 95 million unique TCRs, which came from HLA-typed donors. Study results and limitations: One variant, a missense change in DCLRE1C, was linked in a later analysis to TCR beta V- and J-gene trimming. A later analysis associated around 17,000 TCR beta sequences with HLA alleles at a 0.05 false discovery rate.

Nominal health characterized the donors when sampled, though unrecorded immune exposures were likely. Germline V CDR1 and CDR2: GTSNPN, SVGIG (reference sequence). There are 14 residues in the CDR3. Trimming shortened V by 0 bases and J by 5 bases, and 10 bases separated the two germline ends. The chain employs TRBV30 and TRBJ2-2; TRBD2 might be the D (7 bases). The sequenced sample consisted of PBMCs. The origin of this receptor is a woman in her sixties in good health and CMV-seropositive. CDR3 DNA sequence: TGTGCCTGGAGTGTAGGGGGGGGAACCGGGGAGCTGTTTTTT. Amino acid sequence: CAWSVGGGTGELFF. Full variable domain (remainder filled in from reference TRBV30 and TRBJ2-2): SQTIHQWPATLVQPVGSPLSLECTVEGTSNPNLYWYRQAAGRGLQLLFYSVGIGQISSEVPQNLSASRPQDRQFILSSKKLLLSDSGFYLCAWSVGGGTGELFFGEGSRLTVL.